This record concerns one TCR beta chain sequence. The target antigen is unknown. The CDR3 totals 16 residues. The V end was cut by 0 bases, the J end by 1 base, with 10 bases between. The germline V gene encodes CDR1 MGHRA and CDR2 YSYEKL. The sample originates from a study of a mutant IDH1 vaccine in newly diagnosed glioma. For the study at large: The start of vaccination came 4-6 weeks after radiotherapy alone, or with temozolomide cycles. Therapy received beforehand was radiotherapy, temozolomide, or both, with most patients given both.

Described time point: week 11, during vaccination. Vaccination comprised doses that each held 300 ug of mutant IDH1 20-mer peptide, plus topical imiquimod. General observations from the study: Patients mounted vaccine-induced immune responses in just over 90% of cases. Pseudoprogression seemed unlinked to shifts in top peripheral T cell clonotypes.

The protocol was immunoSEQ multiplex PCR, while the TCRdb copy is restricted to in-frame clones and leaves out a portion. The data contain tens of thousands of clones, about four fifths of them singletons. The sequence derives from a man aged 50 to 59 with glioma. The specimen comprised PBMCs, sampled from a glioma patient whose treatment included an IDH1 peptide vaccine. This chain links TRBV4-1 with TRBJ2-4; D call uncertain. The CDR3 nucleotides read TGCGCCAGCAGCCAAGATCCCTTGATGGCCAAAAACATTCAGTACTTC. Translation: CASSQDPLMAKNIQYF.